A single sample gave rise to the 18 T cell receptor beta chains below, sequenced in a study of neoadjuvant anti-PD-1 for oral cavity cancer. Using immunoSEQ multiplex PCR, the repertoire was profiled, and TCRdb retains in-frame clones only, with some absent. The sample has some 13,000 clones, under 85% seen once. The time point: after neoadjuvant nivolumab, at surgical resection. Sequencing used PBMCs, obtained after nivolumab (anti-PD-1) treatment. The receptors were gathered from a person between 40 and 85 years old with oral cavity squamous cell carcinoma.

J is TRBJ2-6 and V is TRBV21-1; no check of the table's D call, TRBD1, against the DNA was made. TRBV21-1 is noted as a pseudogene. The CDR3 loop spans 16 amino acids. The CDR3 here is CASSKGRLSGANVLTF. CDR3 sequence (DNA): TGTGCCAGCAGCAAGGGGCGGCTCTCTGGGGCCAACGTCCTGACTTTC.

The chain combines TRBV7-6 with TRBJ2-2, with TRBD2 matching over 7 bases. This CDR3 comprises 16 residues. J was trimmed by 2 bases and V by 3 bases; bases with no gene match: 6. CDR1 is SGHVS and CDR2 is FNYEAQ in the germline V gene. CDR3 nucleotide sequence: TGTGCCAGCAGCTTTACCGGGACTATAAACACCGGGGAGCTGTTTTTT. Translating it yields CASSFTGTINTGELFF. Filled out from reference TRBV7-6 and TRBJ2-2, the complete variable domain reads GAGVSQSPRYKVTKRGQDVALRCDPISGHVSLYWYRQALGQGPEFLTYFNYEAQQDKSGLPNDRFSAERPEGSISTLTIQRTEQRDSAMYRCASSFTGTINTGELFFGEGSRLTVL.

CDR3 DNA: TGCGCCAGCAGACCAGACTCGAGCTCCTACGAGCAGTACTTC. It codes for CASRPDSSSYEQYF. The chain is built from TRBV5-1 and TRBJ2-7; the D is unclear. Trimming left V 5 bases short and J 0 bases short, with 12 bases between. This CDR3 is 14 amino acids long. Germline V lookup: CDR1 SGHRS, CDR2 YFSETQ.

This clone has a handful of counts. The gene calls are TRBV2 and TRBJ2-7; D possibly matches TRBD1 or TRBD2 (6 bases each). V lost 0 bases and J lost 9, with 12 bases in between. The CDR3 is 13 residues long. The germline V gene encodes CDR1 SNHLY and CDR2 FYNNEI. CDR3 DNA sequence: TGTGCCAGCAGTGAAGCAGAGGGGGGCGGGCAGTACTTC. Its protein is CASSEAEGGGQYF.

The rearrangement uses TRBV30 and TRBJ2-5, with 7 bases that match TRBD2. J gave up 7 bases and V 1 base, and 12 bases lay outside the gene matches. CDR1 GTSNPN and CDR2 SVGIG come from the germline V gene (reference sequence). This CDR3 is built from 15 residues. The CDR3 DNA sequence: TGTGCCTGGAGTGAGGTGGGGGGGAGTGGAGGGACCCAGTACTTC. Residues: CAWSEVGGSGGTQYF.

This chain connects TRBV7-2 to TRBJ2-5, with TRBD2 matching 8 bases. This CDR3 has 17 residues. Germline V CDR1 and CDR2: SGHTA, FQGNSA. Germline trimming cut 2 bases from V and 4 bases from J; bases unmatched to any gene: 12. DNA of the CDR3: TGTGCCAGCAGCTTATCGCGGACGGGTAGCGGGACAGAGACCCAGTACTTC. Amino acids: CASSLSRTGSGTETQYF.

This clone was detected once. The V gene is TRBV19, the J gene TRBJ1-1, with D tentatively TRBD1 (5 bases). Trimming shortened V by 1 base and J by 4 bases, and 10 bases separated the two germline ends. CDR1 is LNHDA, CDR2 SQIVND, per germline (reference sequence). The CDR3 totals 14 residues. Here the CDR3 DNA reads TGTGCCAGTAGTATAGGGGAGGGGACCACTGAAGCTTTCTTT. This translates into CASSIGEGTTEAFF.

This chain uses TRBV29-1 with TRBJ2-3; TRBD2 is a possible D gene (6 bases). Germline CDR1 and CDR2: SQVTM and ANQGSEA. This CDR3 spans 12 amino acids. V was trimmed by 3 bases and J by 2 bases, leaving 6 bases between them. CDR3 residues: CSVERDTDTQYF. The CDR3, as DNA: TGCAGCGTTGAGCGGGACACAGATACGCAGTATTTT.

The chain's CDR3 is CASRQQGPMNTEAFF. For the CDR3, the DNA is TGTGCCAGCAGACAACAGGGGCCCATGAACACTGAAGCTTTCTTT. This chain joins TRBV5-6 and TRBJ1-1, with 7 positions matching TRBD1. CDR3 size: 15 residues. In germline, CDR1 is SGHDT, CDR2 YYEEEE. J lost 0 bases, V lost 5 bases, and 7 bases had no gene match.

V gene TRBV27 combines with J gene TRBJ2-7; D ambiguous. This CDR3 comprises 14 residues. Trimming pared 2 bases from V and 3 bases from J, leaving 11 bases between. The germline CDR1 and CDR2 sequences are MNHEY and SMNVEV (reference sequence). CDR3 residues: CASSLSPVNYEQYF. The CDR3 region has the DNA TGTGCCAGCAGTTTAAGCCCCGTTAACTACGAGCAGTACTTC.

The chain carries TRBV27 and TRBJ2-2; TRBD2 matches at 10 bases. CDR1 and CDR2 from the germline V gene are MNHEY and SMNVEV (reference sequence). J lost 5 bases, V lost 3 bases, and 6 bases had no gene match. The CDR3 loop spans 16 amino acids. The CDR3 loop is CASSFPQGLATGELFF. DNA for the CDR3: TGTGCCAGCAGTTTCCCACAGGGACTAGCGACCGGGGAGCTGTTTTTT.

CDR3 loop: CATSQIRDTGELFF. In nucleotides, the CDR3 is TGTGCCACCAGTCAGATTAGGGACACCGGGGAGCTGTTTTTT. The chain carries TRBV15 and TRBJ2-2, with D unclear. From germline, CDR1 is LNHNV and CDR2 YYDKDF (reference sequence). This CDR3 comprises 14 residues. Trimming took 6 bases from V and 3 from J, leaving 11 bases between them.

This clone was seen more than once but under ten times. The CDR3 sequence is CASSLDYGYTF. The DNA for the CDR3 is TGTGCCAGCAGCTTAGACTATGGCTACACCTTC. This sequence joins TRBV7-9 and TRBJ1-2; no firm D call. Trimming removed 1 base at V and 3 bases at J, with 0 bases between. Germline V lookup: CDR1 SEHNR, CDR2 FQNEAQ (reference sequence). This CDR3 is 11 amino acids long.

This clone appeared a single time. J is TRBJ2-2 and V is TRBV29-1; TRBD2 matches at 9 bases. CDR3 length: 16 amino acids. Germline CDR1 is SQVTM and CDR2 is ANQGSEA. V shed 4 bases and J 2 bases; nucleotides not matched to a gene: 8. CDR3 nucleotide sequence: TGCAGCGTTGTCGGGGCTAGCGGGGCTAACACCGGGGAGCTGTTTTTT. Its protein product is CSVVGASGANTGELFF.

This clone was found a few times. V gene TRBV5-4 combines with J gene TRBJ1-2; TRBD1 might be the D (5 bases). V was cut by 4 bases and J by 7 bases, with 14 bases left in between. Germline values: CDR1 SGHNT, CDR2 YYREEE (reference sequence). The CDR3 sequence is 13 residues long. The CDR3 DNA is TGTGCCAGCAGCCATCAGGGCGAGTCTGGCTACACCTTC. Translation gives CASSHQGESGYTF.

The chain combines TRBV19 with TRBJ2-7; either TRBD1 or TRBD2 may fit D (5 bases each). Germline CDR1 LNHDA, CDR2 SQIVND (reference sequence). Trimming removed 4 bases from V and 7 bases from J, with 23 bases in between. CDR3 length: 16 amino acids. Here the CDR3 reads CASSSMVGTPGWEQYF. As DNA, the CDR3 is TGTGCCAGTAGTAGTATGGTGGGGACGCCCGGTTGGGAGCAGTACTTC.

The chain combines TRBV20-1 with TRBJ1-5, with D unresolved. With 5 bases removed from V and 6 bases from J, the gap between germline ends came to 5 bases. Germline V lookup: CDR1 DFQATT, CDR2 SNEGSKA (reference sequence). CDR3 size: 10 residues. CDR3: CSAPGQPQHF. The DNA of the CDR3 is TGCAGTGCTCCCGGTCAGCCCCAGCATTTT.

The CDR3 reads CASSIARQPYYNEQFF. DNA for the CDR3: TGTGCCAGTAGTATAGCGAGACAGCCATACTACAATGAGCAGTTCTTC. V and J are TRBV19 and TRBJ2-1; TRBD1 might be the D (5 bases). V lost 1 base and J 3 bases, leaving 13 bases between the germline ends. CDR3 length: 16 residues. Germline loops: CDR1 LNHDA, CDR2 SQIVND (reference sequence).